The 28 T cell receptor beta chains presented below share a single source sample, sequenced in a study of shared clonotypes between healthy human individuals. Libraries were prepared by immunoSEQ multiplex PCR; TCRdb keeps only in-frame clonotypes and omits some of them. The table records approximately 340,000 clones, over 65% of them present only once. Material: memory CD4+ T cells sorted from blood. Subset described: CD45RA-negative fraction. The receptors here all came from a man younger than 40 in good health.

V and J are TRBV18 and TRBJ2-2, with TRBD2 matching over 13 bases. V shed 4 bases, J shed 7 bases, and the junction held 6 bases outside the gene matches. Germline V CDR1 and CDR2: KGHSH, LQKENI. CDR3 length: 16 residues. The chain's CDR3 is CASSLGLAGVHGELFF. The CDR3 nucleotides read TGTGCCAGCTCACTCGGACTAGCGGGAGTACACGGGGAGCTGTTTTTT.

The table lists this clone with many counts. The chain combines TRBV18 with TRBJ2-6; 9 nucleotides align to TRBD1. The germline gives CDR1 KGHSH, CDR2 LQKENI. Unmatched junction bases numbered 1, after V lost 4 bases and J lost 0 bases. The CDR3 covers 16 residues. The CDR3: CASSRQGGSGANVLTF. In nucleotides, the CDR3 is TGTGCCAGCTCACGACAGGGGGGCTCTGGGGCCAACGTCCTGACTTTC. The variable domain in full, with the rest retrieved from reference TRBV18 and TRBJ2-6, is NAGVMQNPRHLVRRRGQEARLRCSPMKGHSHVYWYRQLPEEGLKFMVYLQKENIIDESGMPKERFSAEFPKEGPSILRIQQVVRGDSAAYFCASSRQGGSGANVLTFGAGSRLTVL.

Ten or more counts support this clone. This sequence joins TRBV10-1 and TRBJ2-7; D is perhaps TRBD1 (5 bases). Germline V gives CDR1 WNHNN, CDR2 SYGVQD (reference sequence). V lost 8 bases to trimming and J lost 3 bases, with 23 bases between them. This CDR3 is 16 amino acids long. As DNA, the CDR3 is TGCGCCAGCTCCTCTCAGACAGACACCGTACGCTACGAGCAGTACTTC. It is translated as CASSSQTDTVRYEQYF.

The rearrangement joins TRBV2 to TRBJ2-5; TRBD2 matches at 13 bases. CDR3 size: 15 residues. V lost 7 bases, J lost 5 bases, and 7 bases stayed unmatched. Germline V gene lookup returns CDR1 SNHLY and CDR2 FYNNEI. CDR3 sequence (DNA): TGTGCCAGCATTGACGGACTAGCGGGAGTGGAGACCCAGTACTTC. Residues: CASIDGLAGVETQYF.

The chain carries TRBV7-9 and TRBJ2-2; the D is unclear. The CDR3 is 15 amino acids. V lost 3 bases, J lost 4 bases, and 12 bases lay in between. The germline V gene has CDR1 SEHNR and CDR2 FQNEAQ (reference sequence). The CDR3 region is CASSFPRQTTGELFF. The CDR3 DNA sequence: TGTGCCAGCAGCTTCCCCCGCCAGACCACCGGGGAGCTGTTTTTT.

The chain links TRBV10-3 to TRBJ2-3, with D hard to call. V dropped 0 bases and J dropped 4 bases, with 2 bases sitting between them. Germline CDR1 ENHRY, CDR2 SYGVKD. CDR3 size: 12 residues. The chain's CDR3 is CAISESPDTQYF. In DNA, the CDR3 is TGTGCCATCAGTGAGTCCCCAGATACGCAGTATTTT.

CDR3: CASGLGAGGPYEQYF. The CDR3 DNA follows: TGTGCTAGTGGTTTGGGGGCGGGAGGGCCCTACGAGCAGTACTTC. This rearrangement joins TRBV12-5 to TRBJ2-7; 9 bases line up with TRBD2. The junction had 3 bases not matched to a gene; V was cut back by 1 base and J by 2 bases. Germline values: CDR1 LGHNT, CDR2 FRNRAP. This CDR3 contains 15 residues.

The chain is built from TRBV5-1 and TRBJ2-2; no clear D gene. Germline V lookup: CDR1 SGHRS, CDR2 YFSETQ. V shed 0 bases and J shed 6 bases, with 18 bases lying between them. The CDR3 has 17 amino acids. The CDR3 spells CASSLDALLNSAGELFF. The DNA for the CDR3 is TGCGCCAGCAGCTTGGACGCCCTATTGAATTCGGCCGGGGAGCTGTTTTTT.

The chain has TRBV27 and TRBJ1-2; 8 nucleotides agree with TRBD1. This CDR3 is built from 16 residues. V gave up 6 bases and J gave up 2 bases; unmatched junction bases: 11. The V gene's germline CDR1 is MNHEY and CDR2 SMNVEV (reference sequence). The CDR3 is CASRFGQGALNYGYTF. As DNA, the CDR3 is TGTGCCAGCAGGTTTGGACAGGGCGCTTTAAACTATGGCTACACCTTC.

The chain joins TRBV7-8 to TRBJ2-5, with 7 bases aligning to TRBD1. Germline V gene lookup returns CDR1 SGHVS and CDR2 FQNEAQ. V was clipped by 1 base and J by 4 bases; unmatched bases: 6. This CDR3 region has 15 residues. The DNA for the CDR3 is TGTGCCAGCAGCTTAGACAGGGGCCCGTCAGAGACCCAGTACTTC. Protein product: CASSLDRGPSETQYF.

V usage is TRBV5-1 and J usage is TRBJ2-3; D remains unclear. V was shortened by 3 bases and J by 2 bases, with 16 bases between the two germline ends. This CDR3 has 16 residues. CDR1 SGHRS and CDR2 YFSETQ come from the germline V gene. CDR3 in amino acids: CASSSTLGFATDTQYF. DNA of the CDR3: TGCGCCAGCAGCTCCACCTTGGGCTTTGCCACAGATACGCAGTATTTT.

This chain uses TRBV15 with TRBJ1-5; 7 nucleotides match TRBD1. The trim removed 5 bases at V and 6 bases at J, leaving 13 bases unmatched. The CDR3 sequence is 16 residues long. Germline V gene lookup returns CDR1 LNHNV and CDR2 YYDKDF (reference sequence). The CDR3 DNA is TGTGCCACCAGCCAGATTAGACAGGGAACAGGTCAGCCCCAGCATTTT. Amino acid sequence: CATSQIRQGTGQPQHF.

This clone was seen more than once but under ten times. V is TRBV10-2 and J is TRBJ2-5; 8 bases align to TRBD1. With V trimmed by 6 bases and J by 3 bases, 9 bases remained unmatched. Per germline, CDR1 WSHSY and CDR2 SAAADI. This CDR3 is built from 15 residues. The DNA of the CDR3 is TGCGCCAGCAGCTCCGACAGGGGCTGGGAAGAGACCCAGTACTTC. Translation: CASSSDRGWEETQYF.

The chain has TRBV2 and TRBJ1-4, with D possibly matching TRBD1 (6 bases). This CDR3 contains 17 residues. The V gene's germline CDR1 is SNHLY and CDR2 FYNNEI. V lost 4 bases, J lost 8 bases, and 23 bases lay in between. The chain's CDR3 is CASSGSPSTGLEEKLFF. CDR3 DNA sequence: TGTGCCAGCAGTGGCAGCCCGTCGACAGGACTTGAGGAAAAACTGTTTTTT.

This clone has more than one count but fewer than ten. This chain joins TRBV6-1 and TRBJ1-2, with D perhaps matching TRBD1 (5 bases). The CDR3 consists of 15 residues. Germline lookup yields CDR1 MNHNS and CDR2 SASEGT. V was trimmed by 1 base and J by 6 bases, leaving 15 bases between them. The CDR3 nucleotides read TGTGCCAGCAGTGAAGGCGGGGGGTCTAGGAATGGCTACACCTTC. Its translation is CASSEGGGSRNGYTF.

The chain recombines TRBV11-2 with TRBJ2-7; TRBD2 agrees at 7 bases. Trimming cost V 3 bases and J 1 base; bases outside gene matches: 3. Germline-derived CDR1 and CDR2 are SGHAT and FQNNGV. This CDR3 region has 14 residues. The CDR3 DNA reads TGTGCCAGCAGCTTCCTAGCGGTTTCCTACGAGCAGTACTTC. It codes for CASSFLAVSYEQYF.

DNA for the CDR3: TGCAGCGTCGCCTTAGGACTGGGAGGGATGGGCACTGAAGCTTTCTTT. Translated, it gives CSVALGLGGMGTEAFF. The genes are TRBV29-1 and TRBJ1-1, with unresolved D. The CDR3 sequence is 16 residues long. Germline values: CDR1 SQVTM, CDR2 ANQGSEA. Trimming took off 6 bases at V and 4 bases at J, with 24 bases between the two ends.

This clone was seen ten or more times. V is TRBV6-4 and J is TRBJ2-3, with 11 nucleotides matching TRBD2. Germline lookup yields CDR1 MRHNA and CDR2 SNTAGT. CDR3 length: 15 residues. V dropped 5 bases and J dropped 1; count of bases not matched to a gene: 2. For the CDR3, the DNA is TGTGCCAGCAGTCTAGCGGGAGGAGGCACAGATACGCAGTATTTT. This codes for CASSLAGGGTDTQYF.

The chain joins TRBV4-3 to TRBJ1-5, with a tentative D call TRBD1 (6 bases). The germline V and J ends were trimmed by 0 bases and 6 bases, with 15 bases remaining between them. This CDR3 is built from 16 residues. CDR1 is LGHNA and CDR2 is YSLEER in the germline V gene. The CDR3 DNA sequence: TGCGCCAGCAGCCAAGATGCAGGGGAGCCGTTTCAGCCCCAGCATTTT. Translating gives CASSQDAGEPFQPQHF.

The V gene is TRBV7-2, the J gene TRBJ2-7; TRBD2 is a possible D gene (6 bases). CDR1 and CDR2 from the germline V gene are SGHTA and FQGNSA. The V end was cut by 6 bases, the J end by 2 bases, with 20 bases between. The CDR3 loop spans 16 amino acids. CDR3 loop: CASSIRTGDPPYEQYF. DNA of the CDR3: TGTGCCAGCAGTATCAGAACGGGGGACCCACCCTACGAGCAGTACTTC. Complete variable domain (other parts from reference TRBV7-2 and TRBJ2-7): GAGVSQSPSNKVTEKGKDVELRCDPISGHTALYWYRQSLGQGLEFLIYFQGNSAPDKSGLPSDRFSAERTGGSVSTLTIQRTQQEDSAVYLCASSIRTGDPPYEQYFGPGTRLTVT.

This clone was seen a single time. V and J are TRBV11-2 and TRBJ2-3; no definite D call. The CDR3 is 11 residues long. Trimming took 2 bases from V and 6 from J, leaving 3 bases between them. Germline CDR1 is SGHAT and CDR2 is FQNNGV. CDR3 sequence (DNA): TGTGCCAGCAGCTTATCGGATACGCAGTATTTT. It codes for CASSLSDTQYF. The whole variable domain, filled in from reference TRBV11-2 and TRBJ2-3, reads EAGVAQSPRYKIIEKRQSVAFWCNPISGHATLYWYQQILGQGPKLLIQFQNNGVVDDSQLPKDRFSAERLKGVDSTLKIQPAKLEDSAVYLCASSLSDTQYFGPGTRLTVL.

The V call is TRBV6-5, the J call TRBJ1-2; 7 bases line up with TRBD1. The CDR3 contains 13 residues. Germline V CDR1 and CDR2: MNHEY, SVGAGI. V lost 8 bases, J lost 5 bases, and 8 bases stayed unmatched. CDR3 nucleotides: TGTGCCAGCCGGAGGGGGCCCCTATATGGCTACACCTTC. Protein sequence: CASRRGPLYGYTF.

This clone was picked up a small number of times. CDR3 in amino acids: CASSYRDVSYNEQFF. The CDR3, as DNA: TGTGCCAGCAGTTACAGGGACGTCTCCTACAATGAGCAGTTCTTC. This rearrangement joins TRBV6-5 to TRBJ2-1; D may match TRBD1 or TRBD2 (5 bases each). Germline V gene sequence: CDR1 MNHEY, CDR2 SVGAGI. Trimming shortened V by 2 bases and J by 0 bases, and 8 bases separated the two germline ends. The length of the CDR3 is 15 residues.

The gene calls are TRBV6-1 and TRBJ2-2; D not resolved. This CDR3 comprises 14 residues. Germline lookup yields CDR1 MNHNS and CDR2 SASEGT. Trimming left V 6 bases short and J 5 bases short, with 13 bases between. The CDR3 reads CASSALVGTGELFF. DNA for the CDR3: TGTGCCAGCAGCGCACTCGTGGGGACCGGGGAGCTGTTTTTT.

This clone was counted a few times. V and J are TRBV7-9 and TRBJ2-3, with D possibly being TRBD2 (5 bases). This CDR3 spans 16 amino acids. From germline, CDR1 is SEHNR and CDR2 FQNEAQ (reference sequence). Trimming pared 2 bases from V and 0 bases from J, leaving 12 bases between. The CDR3 nucleotides read TGTGCCAGCAGCTTATGGAGGCCCGCTAGCACAGATACGCAGTATTTT. Translated: CASSLWRPASTDTQYF.

This clone has just one count. The rearrangement uses TRBV29-1 and TRBJ2-1; 8 bases align to TRBD2. The germline V gene has CDR1 SQVTM and CDR2 ANQGSEA. V lost 5 bases, J lost 8 bases, and 5 bases stayed unmatched. The CDR3 totals 12 residues. The CDR3 here is CSVNPGGDEQFF. The CDR3 bases are TGCAGCGTTAATCCGGGAGGGGATGAGCAGTTCTTC.

Regarding this clone: Other DNA variants within this sample encode the same CDR3. The gene calls are TRBV27 and TRBJ2-3; the D is unclear. Germline loops: CDR1 MNHEY, CDR2 SMNVEV (reference sequence). The CDR3 covers 13 residues. Trimming took 9 bases from V and 1 from J, leaving 11 bases between them. This chain's CDR3 is CASSLLGTDTQYF. In DNA, the CDR3 is TGTGCCAGTTCACTCCTGGGCACAGATACGCAGTATTTT.

Points on this clone: Other DNA sequences in the sample encode the same CDR3. The V gene is TRBV7-8, the J gene TRBJ2-2, with a weak D call TRBD1 (5 bases). This CDR3 has 15 amino acids. The germline CDR1 and CDR2 sequences are SGHVS and FQNEAQ. V lost 1 base and J 1 base, leaving 7 bases between the germline ends. For the CDR3, the DNA is TGTGCCAGCAGCTTAGACAGGCTGAACACCGGGGAGCTGTTTTTT. It specifies CASSLDRLNTGELFF.